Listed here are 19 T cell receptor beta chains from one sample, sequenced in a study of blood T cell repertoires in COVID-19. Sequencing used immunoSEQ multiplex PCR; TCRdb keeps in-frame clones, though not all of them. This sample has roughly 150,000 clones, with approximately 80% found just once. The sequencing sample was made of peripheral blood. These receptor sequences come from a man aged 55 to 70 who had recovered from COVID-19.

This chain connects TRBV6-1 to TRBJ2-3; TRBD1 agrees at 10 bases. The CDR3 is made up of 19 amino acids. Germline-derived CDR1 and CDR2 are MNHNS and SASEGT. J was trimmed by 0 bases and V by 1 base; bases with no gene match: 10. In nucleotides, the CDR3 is TGTGCCAGCAGTGAAGGCTGGACAGGGGGAATTTCTAGCACAGATACGCAGTATTTT. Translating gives CASSEGWTGGISSTDTQYF.

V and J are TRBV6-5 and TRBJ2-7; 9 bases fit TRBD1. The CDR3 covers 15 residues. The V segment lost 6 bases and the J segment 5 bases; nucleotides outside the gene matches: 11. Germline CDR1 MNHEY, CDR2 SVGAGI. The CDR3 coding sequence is TGTGCCAGCAGGAACAGGGGGCGGCTTACTCACGAGCAGTACTTC. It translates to CASRNRGRLTHEQYF.

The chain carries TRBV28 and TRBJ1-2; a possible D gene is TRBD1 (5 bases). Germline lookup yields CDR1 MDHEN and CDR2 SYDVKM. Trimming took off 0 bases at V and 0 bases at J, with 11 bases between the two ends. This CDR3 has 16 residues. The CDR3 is CASSLWAQVANYGYTF. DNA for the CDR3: TGTGCCAGCAGTTTATGGGCACAGGTAGCTAACTATGGCTACACCTTC.

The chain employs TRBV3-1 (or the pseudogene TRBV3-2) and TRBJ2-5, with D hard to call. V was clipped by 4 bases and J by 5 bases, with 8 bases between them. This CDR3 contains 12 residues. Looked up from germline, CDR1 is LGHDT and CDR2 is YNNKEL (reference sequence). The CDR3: CASSPFSETQYF. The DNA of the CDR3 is TGTGCCAGCAGCCCCTTTAGCGAGACCCAGTACTTC.

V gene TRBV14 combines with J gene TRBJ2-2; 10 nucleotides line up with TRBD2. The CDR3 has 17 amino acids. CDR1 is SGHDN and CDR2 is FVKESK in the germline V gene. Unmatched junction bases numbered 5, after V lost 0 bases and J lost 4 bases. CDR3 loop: CASSQDVAGGVTGELFF. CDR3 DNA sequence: TGTGCCAGCAGCCAAGATGTAGCGGGAGGCGTCACCGGGGAGCTGTTTTTT.

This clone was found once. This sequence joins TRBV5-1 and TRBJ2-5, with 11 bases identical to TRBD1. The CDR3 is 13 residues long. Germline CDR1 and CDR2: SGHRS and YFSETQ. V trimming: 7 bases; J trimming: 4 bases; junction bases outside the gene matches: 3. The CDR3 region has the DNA TGCGCCAGCCGAGGGACAGGGGGAGAGACCCAGTACTTC. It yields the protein CASRGTGGETQYF.

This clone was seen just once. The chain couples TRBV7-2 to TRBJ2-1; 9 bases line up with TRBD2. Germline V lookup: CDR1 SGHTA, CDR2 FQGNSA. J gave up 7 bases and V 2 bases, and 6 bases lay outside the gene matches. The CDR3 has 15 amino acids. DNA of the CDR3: TGTGCCAGCAGCTTAAACTTAGCGGGGGCGAATGAGCAGTTCTTC. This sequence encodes CASSLNLAGANEQFF.

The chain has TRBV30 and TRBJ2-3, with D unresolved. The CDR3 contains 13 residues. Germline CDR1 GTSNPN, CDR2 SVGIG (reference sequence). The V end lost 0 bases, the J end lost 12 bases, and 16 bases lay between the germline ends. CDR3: CAWSVSADAPQYF. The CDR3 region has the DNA TGTGCCTGGAGTGTAAGCGCCGATGCGCCCCAGTATTTT.

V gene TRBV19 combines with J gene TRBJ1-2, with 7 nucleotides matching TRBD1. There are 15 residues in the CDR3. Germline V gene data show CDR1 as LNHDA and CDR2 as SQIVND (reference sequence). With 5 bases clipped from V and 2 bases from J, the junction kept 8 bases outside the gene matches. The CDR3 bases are TGTGCCAGTAGTCCCCGACAGGGTCGGAACTATGGCTACACCTTC. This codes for CASSPRQGRNYGYTF.

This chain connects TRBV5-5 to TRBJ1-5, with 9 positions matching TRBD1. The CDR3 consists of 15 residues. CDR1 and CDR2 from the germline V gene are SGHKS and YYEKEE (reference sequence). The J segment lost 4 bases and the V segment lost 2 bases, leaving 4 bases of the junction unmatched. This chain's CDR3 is CASSFRGTGNQPQHF. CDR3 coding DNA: TGTGCCAGCAGCTTTAGGGGGACAGGGAATCAGCCCCAGCATTTT. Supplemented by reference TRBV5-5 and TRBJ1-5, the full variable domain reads DAGVTQSPTHLIKTRGQQVTLRCSPISGHKSVSWYQQVLGQGPQFIFQYYEKEERGRGNFPDRFSARQFPNYSSELNVNALLLGDSALYLCASSFRGTGNQPQHFGDGTRLSIL.

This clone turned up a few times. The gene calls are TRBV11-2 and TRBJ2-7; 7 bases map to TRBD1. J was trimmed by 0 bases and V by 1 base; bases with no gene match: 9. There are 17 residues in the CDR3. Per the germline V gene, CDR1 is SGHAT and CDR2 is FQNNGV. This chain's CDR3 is CASSLVGRGFPSYEQYF. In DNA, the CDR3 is TGTGCCAGCAGCTTAGTGGGCAGGGGGTTTCCCTCCTACGAGCAGTACTTC. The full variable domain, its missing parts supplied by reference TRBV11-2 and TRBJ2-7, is EAGVAQSPRYKIIEKRQSVAFWCNPISGHATLYWYQQILGQGPKLLIQFQNNGVVDDSQLPKDRFSAERLKGVDSTLKIQPAKLEDSAVYLCASSLVGRGFPSYEQYFGPGTRLTVT.

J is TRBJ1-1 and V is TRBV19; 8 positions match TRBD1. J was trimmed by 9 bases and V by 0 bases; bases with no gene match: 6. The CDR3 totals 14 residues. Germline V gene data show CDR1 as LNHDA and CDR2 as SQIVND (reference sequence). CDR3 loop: CASSIEDRAVKAFF. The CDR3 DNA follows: TGTGCCAGTAGTATAGAGGACAGGGCCGTTAAAGCTTTCTTT.

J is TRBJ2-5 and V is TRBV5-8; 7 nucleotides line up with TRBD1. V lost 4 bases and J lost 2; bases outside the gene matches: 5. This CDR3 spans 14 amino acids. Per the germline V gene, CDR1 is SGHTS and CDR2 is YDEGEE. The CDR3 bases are TGTGCCAGCAGCCCCGGACAGGCACAAGAGACCCAGTACTTC. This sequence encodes CASSPGQAQETQYF.

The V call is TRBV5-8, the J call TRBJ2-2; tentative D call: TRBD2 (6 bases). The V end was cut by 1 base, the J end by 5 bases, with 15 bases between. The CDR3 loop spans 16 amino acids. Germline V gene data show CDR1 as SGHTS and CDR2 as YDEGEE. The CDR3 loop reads CASSLSYGRETGELFF. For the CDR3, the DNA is TGTGCCAGCAGCTTGTCTTATGGTCGGGAGACCGGGGAGCTGTTTTTT.

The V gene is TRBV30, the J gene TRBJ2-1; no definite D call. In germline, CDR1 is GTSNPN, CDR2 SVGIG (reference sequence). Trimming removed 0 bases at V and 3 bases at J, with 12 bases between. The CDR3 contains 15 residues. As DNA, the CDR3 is TGTGCCTGGAGTGTTGAACGGAGAATCTACAATGAGCAGTTCTTC. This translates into CAWSVERRIYNEQFF.

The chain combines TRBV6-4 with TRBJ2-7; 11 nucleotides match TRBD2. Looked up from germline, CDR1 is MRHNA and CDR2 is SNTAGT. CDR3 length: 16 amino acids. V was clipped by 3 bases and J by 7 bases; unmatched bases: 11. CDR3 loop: CASSEPIAGGPGEQYF. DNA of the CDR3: TGTGCCAGCAGTGAACCGATAGCGGGAGGGCCAGGAGAGCAGTACTTC.

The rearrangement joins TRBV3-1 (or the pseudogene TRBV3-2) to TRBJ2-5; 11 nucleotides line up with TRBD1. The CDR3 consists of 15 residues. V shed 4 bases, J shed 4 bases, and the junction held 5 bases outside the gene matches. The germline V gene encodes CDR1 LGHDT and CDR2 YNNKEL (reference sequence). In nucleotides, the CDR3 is TGTGCCAGCAGCCGACAGGACAGGGGGCTAGAGACCCAGTACTTC. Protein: CASSRQDRGLETQYF.

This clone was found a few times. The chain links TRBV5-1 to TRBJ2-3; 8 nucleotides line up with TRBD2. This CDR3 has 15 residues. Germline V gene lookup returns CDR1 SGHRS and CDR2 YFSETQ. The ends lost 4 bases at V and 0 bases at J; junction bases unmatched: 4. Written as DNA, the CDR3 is TGCGCCAGCAGCACTAGCGGTTCTAGCACAGATACGCAGTATTTT. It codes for CASSTSGSSTDTQYF.

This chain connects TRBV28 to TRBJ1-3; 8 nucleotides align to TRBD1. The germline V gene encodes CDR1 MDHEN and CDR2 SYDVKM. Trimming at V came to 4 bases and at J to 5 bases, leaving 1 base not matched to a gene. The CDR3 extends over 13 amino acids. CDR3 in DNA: TGTGCCAGCAGTTCAGGGGGCCGAAACACCATATATTTT. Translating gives CASSSGGRNTIYF.